The 28 T cell receptor beta chains in this list originate from one sample, sequenced in a study of T cells in Graves' hyperthyroidism and ophthalmopathy. Amplification of TCR beta CDR3 regions was performed using RNA transcripts as template. When the TCR CDR3 underwent first-round RT-PCR, the HTBI primer set was used. TCRdb re-called the multiplex PCR reads through MiXCR, storing one row per CDR3 protein. The sample carries a few hundred thousand distinct CDR3 sequences, over 11% recorded once. The sample was blood. These receptors were collected from a woman aged 30 to 39 with Graves' hyperthyroidism that later progressed to Graves' ophthalmopathy.

The V and J genes are TRBV20-1 and TRBJ2-7; 7 nucleotides align to TRBD1. With V trimmed by 0 bases and J by 0 bases, 5 bases remained unmatched. The germline V gene has CDR1 DFQATT and CDR2 SNEGSKA (reference sequence). The CDR3 is 15 residues long. The chain's CDR3 is CSARDIQGLSYEQYF. CDR3 in DNA: TGCAGTGCTAGAGATATACAGGGGCTCTCCTACGAGCAGTACTTC.

This clonotype came up many times. V usage is TRBV25-1 and J usage is TRBJ2-3; 7 bases are shared with TRBD1. Germline V gene lookup returns CDR1 MGHDK and CDR2 SYGVNS. The CDR3 loop spans 17 amino acids. V shed 1 base and J 5 bases; nucleotides not matched to a gene: 12. CDR3 bases: TGTGCCAGCAGTGAATTAGACAGGGCCGTTTTGGGAGATACGCAGTATTTT. Translation: CASSELDRAVLGDTQYF.

The chain couples TRBV27 to TRBJ2-5, with D unclear. The CDR3 totals 17 residues. Germline V lookup: CDR1 MNHEY, CDR2 SMNVEV (reference sequence). The V end was cut by 2 bases, the J end by 3 bases, with 19 bases between. The CDR3 here is CASSLQDFVRNEETQYF. CDR3 nucleotides: TGTGCCAGCAGTTTACAAGATTTCGTCAGGAACGAAGAGACCCAGTACTTC.

This clonotype was counted ten times or more. The chain links TRBV12-5 to TRBJ1-6, with D maybe TRBD1 (5 bases). The germline V gene encodes CDR1 LGHNT and CDR2 FRNRAP. This CDR3 has 12 residues. The V end lost 6 bases, the J end lost 7 bases, and 7 bases lay between the germline ends. The CDR3, as DNA: TGTGCTAGTGGACAGGACAATTCACCCCTCCACTTT. As protein: CASGQDNSPLHF.

The V and J genes are TRBV20-1 and TRBJ2-1; 11 positions match TRBD2. Per germline, CDR1 DFQATT and CDR2 SNEGSKA (reference sequence). This CDR3 contains 18 residues. The junction had 14 bases not matched to a gene; V was cut back by 0 bases and J by 7 bases. This chain's CDR3 is CSARDLAPSGRLGNEQFF. In DNA form, the CDR3 reads TGCAGTGCTAGAGATTTAGCCCCTAGCGGGAGGCTTGGGAATGAGCAGTTCTTC.

Many counts were recorded for this clonotype. The rearrangement joins TRBV12-3 or TRBV12-4 to TRBJ2-7; D is unresolved. Trimming removed 8 bases at V and 7 bases at J, with 21 bases between. The CDR3 loop spans 14 amino acids. This CDR3 is CASSFYPPGREQYF. In DNA, the CDR3 is TGTGCCAGCTCTTTCTATCCCCCAGGAAGGGAGCAGTACTTC.

Here the CDR3 DNA reads TGTGCCAGCAGCGTAGGGATTAGCGAGGAGAACACTGAAGCTTTCTTT. Translating it yields CASSVGISEENTEAFF. The chain links TRBV9 to TRBJ1-1; no clear D. Germline V gives CDR1 SGDLS, CDR2 YYNGEE. V was trimmed by 0 bases and J by 1 base, leaving 13 bases between them. The CDR3 is 16 amino acids.

In its sample, this clonotype was seen many times. This sequence joins TRBV10-3 and TRBJ2-5; D gene unclear. The CDR3 is 12 residues long. Trimming took 4 bases from V and 1 from J, leaving 4 bases between them. Per germline, CDR1 ENHRY and CDR2 SYGVKD. In DNA, the CDR3 is TGTGCCATCAGTGCGACCCAAGAGACCCAGTACTTC. This translates into CAISATQETQYF.

This clonotype was recorded at least ten times. J is TRBJ1-2 and V is TRBV12-3 or TRBV12-4, with TRBD1 as a possible D gene (5 bases). The CDR3 spans 14 residues. V lost 3 bases, J lost 7 bases, and 15 bases lay in between. This chain's CDR3 is CASSFKGTYGGYTF. For the CDR3, the DNA is TGTGCCAGCAGTTTCAAAGGGACCTACGGTGGCTACACCTTC.

This clonotype was found many times. The chain combines TRBV19 with TRBJ1-1; maybe TRBD1 (6 bases). Germline CDR1 LNHDA, CDR2 SQIVND (reference sequence). V was cut by 4 bases and J by 1 base, with 16 bases left in between. The CDR3 spans 16 residues. The CDR3 nucleotides are TGTGCCAGTAGTACCTTTGACCTGGACAGGAACACTGAAGCTTTCTTT. Protein product: CASSTFDLDRNTEAFF.

The chain employs TRBV15 and TRBJ1-1; D uncertain. CDR1 and CDR2 from the germline V gene are LNHNV and YYDKDF (reference sequence). The V gene lost 3 bases and the J gene lost 8 bases, with 10 bases spanning the gap. CDR3 length: 12 residues. The CDR3 nucleotides read TGTGCCACCAGCAGGCCCCACCTCGAAGCTTTCTTT. Amino acids: CATSRPHLEAFF. Using reference TRBV15 and TRBJ1-1 for the parts outside the CDR3, the full variable domain is DAMVIQNPRYQVTQFGKPVTLSCSQTLNHNVMYWYQQKSSQAPKLLFHYYDKDFNNEADTPDNFQSRRPNTSFCFLDIRSPGLGDTAMYLCATSRPHLEAFFGQGTRLTVV.

In this sample, this clonotype turned up many times. The CDR3 spells CAWELGLAGPNEQFF. Written as DNA, the CDR3 is TGTGCCTGGGAACTAGGACTAGCGGGCCCGAATGAGCAGTTCTTC. V is TRBV30 and J is TRBJ2-1, with 11 bases aligning to TRBD2. Germline CDR1 and CDR2: GTSNPN and SVGIG (reference sequence). The CDR3 is 15 residues long. V lost 5 bases, J lost 7 bases, and 10 bases stayed unmatched. Together with reference TRBV30 and TRBJ2-1, the CDR3 gives the full variable domain: SQTIHQWPATLVQPVGSPLSLECTVEGTSNPNLYWYRQAAGRGLQLLFYSVGIGQISSEVPQNLSASRPQDRQFILSSKKLLLSDSGFYLCAWELGLAGPNEQFFGPGTRLTVL.

This clonotype was observed many times. The chain employs TRBV27 and TRBJ1-5, with a weak D call TRBD1 (5 bases). The CDR3 has 13 residues. Per germline, CDR1 MNHEY and CDR2 SMNVEV (reference sequence). The V end was cut by 6 bases, the J end by 7 bases, with 13 bases between. The chain's CDR3 is CASRGGGSQPQHF. The CDR3 DNA is TGTGCCAGCAGGGGGGGGGGATCGCAGCCCCAGCATTTT.

Regarding this clonotype: Possible read error: a much larger clone is one base away. The chain has TRBV30 and TRBJ1-1; TRBD1 matches at 7 bases. The trim removed 4 bases at V and 1 base at J, leaving 12 bases unmatched. The CDR3 loop spans 16 amino acids. Germline loops: CDR1 GTSNPN, CDR2 SVGIG (reference sequence). CDR3 nucleotides: TGTGCCTGGATTGAGGGGGCAGGGAAAACGAACACTGAAGCTTTCTTT. The encoded protein is CAWIEGAGKTNTEAFF.

This clonotype was recorded at least ten times. J is TRBJ2-1 and V is TRBV6-2 or TRBV6-3; D is possibly TRBD2 (7 bases). Germline-derived CDR1 and CDR2 are MNHEY and SVGEGT. The ends were cut back, 7 bases at V and 0 bases at J, with 22 bases in the middle. The CDR3 totals 18 residues. The CDR3 nucleotides are TGTGCCAGCAAGGGGGTACTGATGACTAGCAGCTCCTACAATGAGCAGTTCTTC. As protein: CASKGVLMTSSSYNEQFF.

This clonotype has a count of ten or more. The chain employs TRBV10-3 and TRBJ2-1; 8 nucleotides align to TRBD2. The V and J ends lost 11 bases and 8 bases, in that order; junction bases with no gene match: 17. The CDR3 runs 15 residues. Germline V gene data show CDR1 as ENHRY and CDR2 as SYGVKD. The CDR3 nucleotides are TGTGCCCACCCCCCGGGAGGGCCGAGTAGTGATGAGCAGTTCTTC. Translation gives CAHPPGGPSSDEQFF.

CDR3 amino acids: CSGLASNTGELFF. The CDR3 nucleotides read TGCAGTGGTCTGGCCTCGAACACCGGGGAGCTGTTTTTT. The V and J genes are TRBV20-1 and TRBJ2-2; D unclear. The V and J ends lost 7 bases and 0 bases respectively, with 9 bases between them. Germline-derived CDR1 and CDR2 are DFQATT and SNEGSKA (reference sequence). CDR3 length: 13 residues.

This clonotype turned up a few times. V usage is TRBV7-2 and J usage is TRBJ2-3; no firm D call. CDR1 SGHTA and CDR2 FQGNSA come from the germline V gene. This CDR3 has 12 amino acids. Trimming took 1 base from V and 7 from J, leaving 6 bases between them. The CDR3, as DNA: TGTGCCAGCAGCTTAGGGCCAAATACGCAGTATTTT. This sequence encodes CASSLGPNTQYF.

In the case of this clonotype: A much bigger clone sits one base away, suggesting this may be a read error. The chain carries TRBV6-2 or TRBV6-3 and TRBJ1-1; D not resolved. This CDR3 has 10 residues. Germline CDR1 MNHEY, CDR2 SVGEGT. V lost 11 bases to trimming and J lost 12 bases, with 16 bases between them. The CDR3 bases are TGTGCCTGCTCCCTAACCGTGACTTTCTTT. Translating gives CACSLTVTFF.

The genes are TRBV29-1 and TRBJ2-2; 7 positions agree with TRBD1. With 6 bases clipped from V and 4 bases from J, the junction kept 14 bases outside the gene matches. Germline CDR1 reads SQVTM; CDR2 reads ANQGSEA. The CDR3 extends over 16 amino acids. The chain's CDR3 is CSVARDSLSSTGELFF. CDR3 nucleotide sequence: TGCAGCGTCGCCCGGGACAGCCTCTCAAGCACCGGGGAGCTGTTTTTT.

This clonotype was observed at least ten times. V usage is TRBV7-2 and J usage is TRBJ2-3, with TRBD2 matching over 8 bases. Germline V gene lookup returns CDR1 SGHTA and CDR2 FQGNSA. V shed 5 bases and J 5 bases; nucleotides not matched to a gene: 12. The CDR3 runs 16 residues. CDR3 residues: CASSPSGGVGGDTQYF. CDR3 DNA sequence: TGTGCCAGCAGCCCCAGCGGGGGAGTTGGGGGAGATACGCAGTATTTT.

The chain joins TRBV7-2 to TRBJ2-7; 8 bases agree with TRBD1. Per the germline V gene, CDR1 is SGHTA and CDR2 is FQGNSA. Trimming at V came to 1 base and at J to 2 bases, leaving 13 bases not matched to a gene. This CDR3 contains 18 residues. CDR3 DNA sequence: TGTGCCAGCAGCTTAGATTGGGCAGGGGGCGAGGAAGCCTACGAGCAGTACTTC. It specifies CASSLDWAGGEEAYEQYF.

In regard to this clonotype: A much larger clone differs by one base, so this may be a read error. The genes are TRBV10-3 and TRBJ2-3; D is undetermined. The CDR3 is 12 residues long. The V gene's germline CDR1 is ENHRY and CDR2 SYGVKD. The CDR3 DNA reads as TGTGCCATCACCGGCAGCACAGATACGCAGTGTTTT. The encoded protein is CAITGSTDTQCF.

At least ten counts were recorded for this clonotype. This chain uses TRBV11-2 with TRBJ2-1; D not resolved. Trimming shortened V by 1 base and J by 8 bases, and 9 bases separated the two germline ends. This CDR3 region has 13 residues. Germline assignment: CDR1 SGHAT and CDR2 FQNNGV. The CDR3 region is CASSLASRDEQFF. DNA for the CDR3: TGTGCCAGCAGCTTAGCTAGTCGGGATGAGCAGTTCTTC.

This sequence joins TRBV6-2 or TRBV6-3 and TRBJ2-7, with D maybe TRBD2 (5 bases). Trimming removed 6 bases from V and 6 bases from J, with 15 bases in between. Germline V gene data show CDR1 as MNHEY and CDR2 as SVGEGT. The CDR3 totals 13 residues. CDR3 sequence: CASSTSTSSEQYF. CDR3 coding DNA: TGTGCCAGCAGCACCTCTACTAGTTCCGAGCAGTACTTC.

This clonotype has just a few counts. The chain recombines TRBV27 with TRBJ2-6, with D perhaps given as TRBD1 or TRBD2 (5 bases each). The germline V and J ends were trimmed by 5 bases and 2 bases, with 10 bases remaining between them. The CDR3 consists of 15 residues. In germline, CDR1 is MNHEY, CDR2 SMNVEV (reference sequence). The CDR3 here is CASSDQGAGANVLTF. Written as DNA, the CDR3 is TGTGCCAGCAGTGATCAGGGAGCTGGGGCCAACGTCCTGACTTTC.

In its sample, this clonotype was seen many times. This chain connects TRBV28 to TRBJ1-6, with no clear D. The CDR3 contains 17 residues. V lost 7 bases, J lost 7 bases, and 23 bases lay in between. Germline V gene lookup returns CDR1 MDHEN and CDR2 SYDVKM. DNA of the CDR3: TGTGCCAGCAAGACCTCCCCAGCCAGTAACGACAATTCACCCCTCCACTTT. It specifies CASKTSPASNDNSPLHF.

Note on this clonotype: This sequence may be a read error, since a much larger clone differs from it by one base. The rearrangement joins TRBV7-9 to TRBJ2-3, with 7 bases that match TRBD1. The CDR3 has 13 amino acids. Germline V gene sequence: CDR1 SEHNR, CDR2 FQNEAQ (reference sequence). The CDR3 is CASSLKRTGTQYF. The DNA for the CDR3 is TGTGCCAGCAGCTTAAAACGGACAGGTACGCAGTATTTT.